This TCR beta chain was captured in a study of OX40 agonist ivuxolimab in advanced cancers. Looking at the study overall: Antecedent anti-PD-1, anti-PD-L1 or anti-CTLA-4 therapy was permissible, with under 50% having received some. In three patients, partial responses were observed, one with hepatocellular carcinoma and two with cutaneous melanoma. Study-level findings and limits: Expanded clones tended on average to be more numerous among CD8+ T cells than CD4+.

Blood draws occurred at baseline, cycle 4 day 1, and cycle 7 day 1. Comments on this clone: Antigen unknown.

Trimming shortened V by 10 bases and J by 4 bases, and 17 bases separated the two germline ends. This CDR3 has 14 residues. Germline V lookup: CDR1 SGHNT, CDR2 YENEEA. Clones were read by immunoSEQ multiplex PCR, and TCRdb kept only the in-frame ones, dropping some. The sample consists of under 25,000 clones, 85% to 90% of them appearing once. The sequence was collected from an adult with an advanced solid tumor such as melanoma, head and neck, liver or kidney cancer. V usage is TRBV11-3 and J usage is TRBJ2-1; possibly TRBD1 for D (6 bases). The specimen was CD4+ or CD8+ T cells sorted from blood, collected in a trial of the OX40 agonist ivuxolimab. CDR3 bases: TGTGCCACTACTATCAGAGGGGGATACAATGAGCAGTTCTTC. Translated, it gives CATTIRGGYNEQFF. Full variable domain (outside the CDR3, taken from reference TRBV11-3 and TRBJ2-1): EAGVVQSPRYKIIEKKQPVAFWCNPISGHNTLYWYLQNLGQGPELLIRYENEEAVDDSQLPKDRFSAERLKGVDSTLKIQPAELGDSAVYLCATTIRGGYNEQFFGPGTRLTVL.